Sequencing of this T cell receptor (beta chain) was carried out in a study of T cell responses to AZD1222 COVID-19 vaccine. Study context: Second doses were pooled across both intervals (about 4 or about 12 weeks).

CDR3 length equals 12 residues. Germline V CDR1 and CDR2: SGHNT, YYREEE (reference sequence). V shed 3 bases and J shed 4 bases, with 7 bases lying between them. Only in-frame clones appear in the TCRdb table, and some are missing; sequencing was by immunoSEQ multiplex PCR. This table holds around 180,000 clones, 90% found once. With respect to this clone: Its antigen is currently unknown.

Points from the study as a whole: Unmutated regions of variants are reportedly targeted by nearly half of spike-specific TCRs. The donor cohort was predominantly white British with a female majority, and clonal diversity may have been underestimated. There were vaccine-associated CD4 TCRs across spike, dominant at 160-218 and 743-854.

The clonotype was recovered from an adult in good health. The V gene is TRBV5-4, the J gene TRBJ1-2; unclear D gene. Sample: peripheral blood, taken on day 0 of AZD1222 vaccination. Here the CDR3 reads CASSWEVYGYTF. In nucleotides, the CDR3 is TGTGCCAGCAGCTGGGAGGTCTATGGCTACACCTTC. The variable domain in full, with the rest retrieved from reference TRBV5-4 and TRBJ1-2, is ETGVTQSPTHLIKTRGQQVTLRCSSQSGHNTVSWYQQALGQGPQFIFQYYREEENGRGNFPPRFSGLQFPNYSSELNVNALELDDSALYLCASSWEVYGYTFGSGTRLTVV.